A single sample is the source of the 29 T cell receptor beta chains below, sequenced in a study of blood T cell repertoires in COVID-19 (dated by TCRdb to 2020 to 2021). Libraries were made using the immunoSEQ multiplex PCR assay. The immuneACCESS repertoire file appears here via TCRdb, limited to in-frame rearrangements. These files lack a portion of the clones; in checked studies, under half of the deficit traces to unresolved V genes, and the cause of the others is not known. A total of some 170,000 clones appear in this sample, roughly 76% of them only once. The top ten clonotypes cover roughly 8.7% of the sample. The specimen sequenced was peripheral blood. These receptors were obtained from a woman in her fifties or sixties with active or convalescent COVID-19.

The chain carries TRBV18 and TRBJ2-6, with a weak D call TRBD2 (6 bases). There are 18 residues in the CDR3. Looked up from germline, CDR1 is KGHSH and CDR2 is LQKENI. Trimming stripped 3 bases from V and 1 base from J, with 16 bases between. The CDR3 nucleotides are TGTGCCAGCTCACCCACGGGTCCGGGAGCATCTGGGGCCAACGTCCTGACTTTC. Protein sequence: CASSPTGPGASGANVLTF.

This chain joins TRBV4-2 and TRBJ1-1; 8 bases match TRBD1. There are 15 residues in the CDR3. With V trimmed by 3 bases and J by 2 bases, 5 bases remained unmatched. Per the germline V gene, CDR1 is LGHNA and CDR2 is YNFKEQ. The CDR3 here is CASSQEGQANTEAFF. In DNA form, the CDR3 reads TGTGCCAGCAGCCAGGAGGGACAGGCCAACACTGAAGCTTTCTTT.

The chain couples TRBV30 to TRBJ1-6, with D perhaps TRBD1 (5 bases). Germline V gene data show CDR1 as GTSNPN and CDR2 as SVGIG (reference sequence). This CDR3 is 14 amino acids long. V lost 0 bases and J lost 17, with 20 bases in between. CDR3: CAWSVVRGGQKVHF. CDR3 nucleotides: TGTGCCTGGAGTGTAGTGAGGGGAGGGCAGAAGGTCCACTTT.

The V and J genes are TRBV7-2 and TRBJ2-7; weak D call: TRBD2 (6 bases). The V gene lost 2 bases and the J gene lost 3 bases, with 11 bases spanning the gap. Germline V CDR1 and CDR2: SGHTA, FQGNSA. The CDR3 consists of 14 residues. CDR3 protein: CASSLNGGIYEQYF. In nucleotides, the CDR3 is TGTGCCAGCAGCTTAAACGGGGGTATCTACGAGCAGTACTTC.

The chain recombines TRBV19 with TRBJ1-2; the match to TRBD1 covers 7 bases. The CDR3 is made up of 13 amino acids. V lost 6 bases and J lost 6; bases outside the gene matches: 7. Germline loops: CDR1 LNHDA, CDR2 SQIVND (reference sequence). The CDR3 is CASRGPGQHGYTF. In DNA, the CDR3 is TGTGCCAGTAGGGGTCCGGGACAGCATGGCTACACCTTC.

CDR3 residues: CATRLGQRNNEQFF. The CDR3 DNA sequence: TGCGCCACGCGTTTGGGGCAGCGAAACAATGAGCAGTTCTTC. The chain carries TRBV10-2 and TRBJ2-1; possibly TRBD1 for D (5 bases). Germline V CDR1 and CDR2: WSHSY, SAAADI. This CDR3 is built from 14 residues. Trimming took off 10 bases at V and 5 bases at J, with 18 bases between the two ends.

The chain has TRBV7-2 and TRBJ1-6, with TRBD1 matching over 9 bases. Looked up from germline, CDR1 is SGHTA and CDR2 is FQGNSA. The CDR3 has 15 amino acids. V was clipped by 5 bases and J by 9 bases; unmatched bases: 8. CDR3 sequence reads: CASSRGTGIGSPLHF. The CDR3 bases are TGTGCCAGCAGCCGCGGGACAGGGATAGGTTCACCCCTCCACTTT.

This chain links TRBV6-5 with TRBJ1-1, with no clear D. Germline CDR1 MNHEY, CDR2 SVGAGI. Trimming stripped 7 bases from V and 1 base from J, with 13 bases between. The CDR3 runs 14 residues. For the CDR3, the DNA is TGTGCCAGCATTAAAGGGAGCGGGAACACTGAAGCTTTCTTT. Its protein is CASIKGSGNTEAFF.

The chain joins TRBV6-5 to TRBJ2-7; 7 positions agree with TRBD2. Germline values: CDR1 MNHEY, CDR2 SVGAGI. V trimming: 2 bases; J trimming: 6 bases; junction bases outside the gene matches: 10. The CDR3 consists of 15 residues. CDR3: CASSYGREYPGEQYF. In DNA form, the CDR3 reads TGTGCCAGCAGTTACGGGCGGGAGTATCCTGGCGAGCAGTACTTC.

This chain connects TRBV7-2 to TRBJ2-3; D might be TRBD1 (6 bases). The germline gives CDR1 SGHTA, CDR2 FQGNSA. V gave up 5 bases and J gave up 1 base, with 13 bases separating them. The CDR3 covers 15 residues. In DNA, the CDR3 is TGTGCCAGCAGCCTACGACAGGTGGGCACAGATACGCAGTATTTT. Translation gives CASSLRQVGTDTQYF.

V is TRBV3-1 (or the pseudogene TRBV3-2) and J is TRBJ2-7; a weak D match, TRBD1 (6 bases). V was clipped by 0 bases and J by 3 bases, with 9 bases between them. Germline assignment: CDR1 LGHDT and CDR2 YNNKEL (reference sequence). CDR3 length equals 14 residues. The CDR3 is CASSQEGHLYEQYF. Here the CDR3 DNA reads TGTGCCAGCAGCCAAGAGGGACACCTCTACGAGCAGTACTTC.

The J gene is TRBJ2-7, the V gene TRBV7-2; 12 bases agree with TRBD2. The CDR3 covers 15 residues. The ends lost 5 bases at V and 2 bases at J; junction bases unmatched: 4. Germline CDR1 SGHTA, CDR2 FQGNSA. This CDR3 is CASSLGTSGPYEQYF. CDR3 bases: TGTGCCAGCAGCCTGGGGACTAGCGGGCCCTACGAGCAGTACTTC.

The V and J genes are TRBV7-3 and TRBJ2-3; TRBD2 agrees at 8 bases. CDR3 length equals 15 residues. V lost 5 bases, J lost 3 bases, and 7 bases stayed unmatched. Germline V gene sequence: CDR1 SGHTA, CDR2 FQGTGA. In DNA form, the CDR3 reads TGTGCCAGCAGCGCGACTAGCGTGGTAACAGATACGCAGTATTTT. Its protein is CASSATSVVTDTQYF.

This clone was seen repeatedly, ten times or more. Here the CDR3 reads CASSYQGRTEAFF. The DNA of the CDR3 is TGTGCCAGCAGTTACCAGGGTCGAACTGAAGCTTTCTTT. The chain carries TRBV6-5 and TRBJ1-1; D may be TRBD1 (5 bases). This CDR3 contains 13 residues. Between the trimmed V and J ends, which lost 2 bases and 5 bases, there was a span of 9 bases. Germline V gene lookup returns CDR1 MNHEY and CDR2 SVGAGI.

The CDR3 nucleotides are TGTGCCAGTAGGCCCACAGGGGGAGAGCAGTACTTC. Protein sequence: CASRPTGGEQYF. The rearrangement links TRBV19 to TRBJ2-7; 8 bases are shared with TRBD1. The CDR3 is made up of 12 amino acids. Germline loops: CDR1 LNHDA, CDR2 SQIVND (reference sequence). Trimming took 6 bases from V and 7 from J; bases not matched to a gene: 5.

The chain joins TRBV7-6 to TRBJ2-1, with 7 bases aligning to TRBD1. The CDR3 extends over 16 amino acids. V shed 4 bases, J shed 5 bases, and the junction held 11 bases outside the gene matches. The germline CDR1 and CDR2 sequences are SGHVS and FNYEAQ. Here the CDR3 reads CASSWLRTGSHNEQFF. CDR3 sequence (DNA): TGTGCCAGCAGCTGGTTGAGGACAGGCAGCCACAATGAGCAGTTCTTC.

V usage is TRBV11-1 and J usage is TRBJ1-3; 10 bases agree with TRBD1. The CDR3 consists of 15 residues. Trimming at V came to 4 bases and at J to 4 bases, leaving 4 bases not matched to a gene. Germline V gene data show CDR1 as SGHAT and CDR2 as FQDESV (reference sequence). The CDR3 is CASSSTGGTGNTIYF. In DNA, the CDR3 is TGTGCCAGCAGCTCGACAGGGGGCACCGGAAACACCATATATTTT.

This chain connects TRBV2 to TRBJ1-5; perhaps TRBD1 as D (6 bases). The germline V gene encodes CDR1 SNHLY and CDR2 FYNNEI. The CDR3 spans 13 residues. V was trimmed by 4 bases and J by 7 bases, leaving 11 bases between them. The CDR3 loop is CASSGEGVQPQHF. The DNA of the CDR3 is TGTGCCAGCAGTGGGGAGGGGGTCCAGCCCCAGCATTTT.

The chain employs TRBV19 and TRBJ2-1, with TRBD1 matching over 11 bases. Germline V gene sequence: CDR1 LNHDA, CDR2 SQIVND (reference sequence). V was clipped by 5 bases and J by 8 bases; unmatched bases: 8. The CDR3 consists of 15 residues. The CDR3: CASSWGQGGVDEQFF. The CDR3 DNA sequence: TGTGCCAGTAGTTGGGGACAGGGGGGTGTCGATGAGCAGTTCTTC. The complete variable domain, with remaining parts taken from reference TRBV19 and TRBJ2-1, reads DGGITQSPKYLFRKEGQNVTLSCEQNLNHDAMYWYRQDPGQGLRLIYYSQIVNDFQKGDIAEGYSVSREKKESFPLTVTSAQKNPTAFYLCASSWGQGGVDEQFFGPGTRLTVL.

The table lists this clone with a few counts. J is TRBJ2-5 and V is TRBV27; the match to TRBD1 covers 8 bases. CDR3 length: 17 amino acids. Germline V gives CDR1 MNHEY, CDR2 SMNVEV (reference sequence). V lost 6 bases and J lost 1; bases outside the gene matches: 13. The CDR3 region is CASSRDRGGMGQETQYF. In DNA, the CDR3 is TGTGCCAGCAGCCGAGACAGGGGTGGTATGGGCCAAGAGACCCAGTACTTC.

CDR3 protein: CASSQLRLGVAGALSSYEQYF. The CDR3 bases are TGTGCCAGCAGCCAACTGAGGCTTGGGGTAGCGGGAGCCCTAAGCTCCTACGAGCAGTACTTC. This rearrangement joins TRBV3-1 (or the pseudogene TRBV3-2) to TRBJ2-7, with 9 nucleotides matching TRBD2. CDR1 LGHDT and CDR2 YNNKEL come from the germline V gene (reference sequence). The CDR3 contains 21 residues. With V trimmed by 2 bases and J by 0 bases, 20 bases remained unmatched.

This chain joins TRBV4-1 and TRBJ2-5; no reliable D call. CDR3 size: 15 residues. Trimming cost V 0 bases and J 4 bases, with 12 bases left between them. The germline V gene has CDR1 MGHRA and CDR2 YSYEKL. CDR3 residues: CASSQDGQSRETQYF. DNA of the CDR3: TGCGCCAGCAGCCAAGATGGGCAATCCAGAGAGACCCAGTACTTC.

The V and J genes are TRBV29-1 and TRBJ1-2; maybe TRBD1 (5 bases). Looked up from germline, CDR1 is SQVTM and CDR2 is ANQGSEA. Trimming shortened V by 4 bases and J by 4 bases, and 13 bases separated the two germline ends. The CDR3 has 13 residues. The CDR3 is CSVGGRGSYGYTF. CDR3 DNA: TGCAGCGTTGGGGGGAGGGGAAGCTATGGCTACACCTTC.

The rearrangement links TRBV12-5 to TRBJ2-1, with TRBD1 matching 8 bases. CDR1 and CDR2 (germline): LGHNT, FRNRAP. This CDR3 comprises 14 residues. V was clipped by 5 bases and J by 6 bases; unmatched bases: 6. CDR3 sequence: CASGTGQGSNEQFF. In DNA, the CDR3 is TGTGCTAGTGGTACCGGACAGGGATCCAATGAGCAGTTCTTC.

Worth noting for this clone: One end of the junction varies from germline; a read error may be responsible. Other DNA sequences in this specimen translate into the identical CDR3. The DNA of the CDR3 is TGTGCTAGCAGTGAGGGGACAGGGGCCCGTGGCCTCTATGGCTACACCTTC. Residues: CASSEGTGARGLYGYTF. The chain is built from TRBV2 and TRBJ1-2; 10 bases line up with TRBD1. The germline V gene encodes CDR1 SNHLY and CDR2 FYNNEI. The CDR3 loop spans 17 amino acids.

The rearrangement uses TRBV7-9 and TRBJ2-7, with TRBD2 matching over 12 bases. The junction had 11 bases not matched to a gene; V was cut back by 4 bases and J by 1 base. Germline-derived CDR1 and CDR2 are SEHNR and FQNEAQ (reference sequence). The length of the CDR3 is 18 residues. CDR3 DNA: TGTGCCAGCAGCTCTCACCCCCGGACTAGCGGGGATTCCTACGAGCAGTACTTC. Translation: CASSSHPRTSGDSYEQYF.

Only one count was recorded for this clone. Here the CDR3 reads CASSPRGQGLNEAFF. For the CDR3, the DNA is TGTGCCAGCTCACCACGGGGACAGGGGTTGAATGAAGCTTTCTTT. The chain couples TRBV18 to TRBJ1-1; TRBD1 agrees at 10 bases. The length of the CDR3 is 15 residues. The junction had 6 bases not matched to a gene; V was cut back by 1 base and J by 7 bases. From germline, CDR1 is KGHSH and CDR2 LQKENI.

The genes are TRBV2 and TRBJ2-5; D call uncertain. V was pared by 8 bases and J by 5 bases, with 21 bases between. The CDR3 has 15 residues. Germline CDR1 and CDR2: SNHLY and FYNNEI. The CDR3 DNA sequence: TGTGCCAGCCACTTAACCCTGACTCGCCAGGAGACCCAGTACTTC. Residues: CASHLTLTRQETQYF.

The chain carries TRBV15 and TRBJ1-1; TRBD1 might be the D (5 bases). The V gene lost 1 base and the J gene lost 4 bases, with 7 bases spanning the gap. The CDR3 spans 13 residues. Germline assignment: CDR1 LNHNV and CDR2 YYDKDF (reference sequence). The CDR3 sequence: CATSRGTSTEAFF. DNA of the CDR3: TGTGCCACCAGCAGAGGGACAAGCACTGAAGCTTTCTTT.